A selection of T cell receptor beta chains follows, all from one sample in a study of beta chain features in type 1 diabetes. Using immunoSEQ multiplex PCR, the repertoire was profiled, and TCRdb retains in-frame clones only, with some absent. The sample yields about 22,000 clones, around three fifths seen once. The sample consisted of stem cell memory CD4+ T cells from blood. The receptors come from a man younger than 30 with type 1 diabetes. Both conserved end residues are part of each CDR3. A D gene is named only where the DNA matches it firmly. The size entry is marked missing in some rows and otherwise reads once, few, many or a size class.

CDR3nt | CDR3aa | abundance | d_gene | j_gene | len | v_gene
TGTGCCAGCAATCTTCCGGGACAGGCGATCGGCTACACCTTC | CASNLPGQAIGYTF | NA | TRBD1 | TRBJ1-2 | 14 | TRBV28
TGCGCCAGCAGCCAAGAGGTAGCGGGGGAGACCCAGTACTTC | CASSQEVAGETQYF | NA | TRBD2 | TRBJ2-5 | 14 | TRBV4-3
TGCGCCACCCGGGGACTAGCGTCCCAAGAGACCCAGTACTTC | CATRGLASQETQYF | few | TRBD2 | TRBJ2-5 | 14 | TRBV10-2
TGTGCCAGCTCACCACCTGACAGGGCTGGAAACACCATATATTTT | CASSPPDRAGNTIYF | few | TRBD1 | TRBJ1-3 | 15 | TRBV18
TGTGCCAGCAGACGAGGGGACTGGGGGTCACCCCTCCACTTT | CASRRGDWGSPLHF | NA | NA | TRBJ1-6 | 14 | TRBV6-5
TGTGCCAGCAGACGCGGGGACAGGGGCCCCTACGAGCAGTACTTC | CASRRGDRGPYEQYF | NA | TRBD1 | TRBJ2-7 | 15 | TRBV28
TGCGCCAGCAGCTTGGTCCGAAACAATTACAACTATGGCTACACCTTC | CASSLVRNNYNYGYTF | NA | NA | TRBJ1-2 | 16 | TRBV5-1
TGTGCCAGCTCACCCCCGAGTTGGACTGAAGCTTTCTTT | CASSPPSWTEAFF | few | NA | TRBJ1-1 | 13 | TRBV18
TGTGCCAGCAGCTTAGTTGCTGGGCCCGCCGCGAACACCGGGGAGCTGTTTTTT | CASSLVAGPAANTGELFF | NA | NA | TRBJ2-2 | 18 | TRBV13
TGCGCCAGCAGCTTAGCGGGGGACAGCCTGGTGGAGCAGTACTTC | CASSLAGDSLVEQYF | NA | NA | TRBJ2-7 | 15 | TRBV5-1
TGCGCCAGCAGTTCTACTAGCGGCTACGAGCAGTACTTC | CASSSTSGYEQYF | NA | TRBD2 | TRBJ2-7 | 13 | TRBV5-1
TGTGCCAGCAGTTACTCGTACAGGGAATACGAGCAGTACTTC | CASSYSYREYEQYF | once | NA | TRBJ2-7 | 14 | TRBV6-5
TGCGCCAGCAGCCAACCAACGGGGGGGGGCCGATCCTACGAGCAGTACTTC | CASSQPTGGGRSYEQYF | once | TRBD2 | TRBJ2-7 | 17 | TRBV4-1
TGTGCCAGCAGTGAACGTAGCGGACTAGCGGGAGAGGGAGGTGGAGATACGCAGTATTTT | CASSERSGLAGEGGGDTQYF | NA | TRBD2 | TRBJ2-3 | 20 | TRBV6-1
TGTGCCAGCAGCCCCCGGGGTTCCAGACTTTCGCCCCAGCATTTT | CASSPRGSRLSPQHF | NA | NA | TRBJ1-5 | 15 | TRBV7-2
TGTGCCATCAGTGAGACAAAATCACAGGGCTACACCTTC | CAISETKSQGYTF | NA | NA | TRBJ1-2 | 13 | TRBV10-3
TGTGCCAGCAGCTTAGCCAGATACAATGAGCAGTTCTTC | CASSLARYNEQFF | NA | NA | TRBJ2-1 | 13 | TRBV7-8
TGTGCCAGCTCACCAGGGACGGGAGAGGGTTACGAGCAGTACTTC | CASSPGTGEGYEQYF | NA | NA | TRBJ2-7 | 15 | TRBV18
TGTGCCAGCTCACCTGTTACAGGGGTAAGGGACAATGAGCAGTTCTTC | CASSPVTGVRDNEQFF | NA | TRBD1 | TRBJ2-1 | 16 | TRBV18
TGTGCCAGCAGCTTACGGCTAGCTCCAGATACGCAGTATTTT | CASSLRLAPDTQYF | NA | NA | TRBJ2-3 | 14 | TRBV7-8
TGTGCCAGCAATTTGGACAGCGGAGGCTACACCTTC | CASNLDSGGYTF | NA | NA | TRBJ1-2 | 12 | TRBV6-6
TGTGCCAGCAGCTCCGGGACAGGGGGCTTGGACACCTTC | CASSSGTGGLDTF | NA | TRBD1 | TRBJ1-2 | 13 | TRBV5-8
TGTGCCAGCAGTTTATACCTTTCCGGACTAGCGGGAGAAGGCGAGCAGTACTTC | CASSLYLSGLAGEGEQYF | NA | TRBD2 | TRBJ2-7 | 18 | TRBV28